This TCR beta chain was sequenced during a study of patients and donors after allogeneic stem cell transplantation. MiXCR, applied by TCRdb to the RT-PCR reads, yields one record per CDR3 protein. The sample contains about 960,000 distinct CDR3 sequences, roughly 17% of which appear only once. Sequencing was carried out using blood, either unsorted or a sorted T cell fraction (not recorded which). This TCR was sampled from a human donor who was either an allogeneic HSCT recipient or a stem cell or donor lymphocyte infusion donor (not recorded which). It is not recorded whose cells these are; they may come from a transplant donor.

The CDR3 protein is CSALSGRAAETQYF. Here the CDR3 DNA reads TGCAGTGCTCTTAGCGGGAGGGCCGCGGAGACCCAGTACTTC. This sequence joins TRBV20-1 and TRBJ2-5, with 11 bases that match TRBD2. This CDR3 is 14 amino acids long. Germline V gives CDR1 DFQATT, CDR2 SNEGSKA (reference sequence). The V segment lost 5 bases and the J segment 5 bases; nucleotides outside the gene matches: 7.